The sequence of this T cell receptor (beta chain) was determined in a study of CD8+CD57+ T cells in acquired aplastic anemia. Overall study context: Sorted CD4+ and CD8+ cells gave an average of roughly 3.2 ug of DNA. General study findings and limits: Patients and controls shared roughly 28 CD8+ CDR3 sequences, which appeared highly expressed in patients and within their immunodominant clones.

Genomic DNA acted as the template from which TCR beta VDJ combination and CDR3 sequence profiling were carried out. TCRdb passed the reads through MiXCR, listing each CDR3 protein once. The table lists approximately 470,000 distinct CDR3 sequences, around a third of them singletons. The V end lost 6 bases, the J end lost 0 bases, and 18 bases lay between the germline ends. Looked up from germline, CDR1 is MNHNS and CDR2 is SASEGT. The CDR3 totals 17 residues. Notes on this clonotype: What it binds is unknown.

An expansion of CD8+CD57+ cells by flow cytometry had been shown in patients chosen for sequencing. Every patient had severe acquired aplastic anemia. The sequence came from a human donor with aplastic anemia. The sample taken for sequencing was sorted CD4+, CD8+, or CD8+CD57+ T cells (not recorded which) from PBMCs. This chain uses TRBV6-1 with TRBJ1-3; tentative D call: TRBD1 (5 bases). CDR3 in DNA: TGTGCCAGCAGCCTCATACCTGACAGATTCTCTGGAAACACCATATATTTT. Its translation is CASSLIPDRFSGNTIYF.